These 25 T cell receptor beta chains originate from one sample sequenced in a study of Graves' ophthalmopathy and Graves' hyperthyroidism. The authors amplified TCR beta CDR3 regions from RNA transcripts. The first-round RT-PCR employed HTBI primers together with the Qiagen OneStep RT-PCR kit. A multiplex PCR was then performed as the second round. One entry per CDR3 protein results from TCRdb running MiXCR on the multiplex PCR reads. The profile shows 200,000 to 250,000 distinct CDR3 sequences, roughly 21% of them singletons. Sequencing was done on a sample of peripheral blood. The receptors come from a woman aged 50 to 60 with Graves' ophthalmopathy.

The rearrangement joins TRBV20-1 to TRBJ2-5, with D possibly being TRBD1 or TRBD2 (5 bases each). CDR3 length equals 15 residues. Trimming cost V 3 bases and J 2 bases, with 16 bases left between them. Germline V gene data show CDR1 as DFQATT and CDR2 as SNEGSKA (reference sequence). The chain's CDR3 is CSASSSGTTQETQYF. In DNA form, the CDR3 reads TGCAGTGCTAGTTCCTCCGGGACCACACAAGAGACCCAGTACTTC.

This clonotype was counted many times. This sequence joins TRBV2 and TRBJ1-3; D is possibly TRBD1 (6 bases). This CDR3 has 15 amino acids. V lost 5 bases to trimming and J lost 0 bases, with 11 bases between them. The V gene's germline CDR1 is SNHLY and CDR2 FYNNEI. CDR3 amino acids: CASSRRQVSGNTIYF. The CDR3 DNA reads as TGTGCCAGCAGTCGACGACAGGTCTCTGGAAACACCATATATTTT.

This clonotype was observed a few times. This could be a read error, since a much larger clone is one nucleotide away. The V call is TRBV30, the J call TRBJ2-7; D possibly corresponds to TRBD2 (5 bases). The DNA end is more similar to TRBJ2-1, so the J call may be wrong. CDR3 size: 14 residues. The germline gives CDR1 GTSNPN, CDR2 SVGIG (reference sequence). The DNA for the CDR3 is TGTGCCTGGAGGCGGGTTCCGGATGCCTACGAGCAGTTCTTC. The encoded protein is CAWRRVPDAYEQFF.

The table lists this clonotype with many counts. The V call is TRBV10-3, the J call TRBJ2-7; 12 positions match TRBD2. Germline V CDR1 and CDR2: ENHRY, SYGVKD. This CDR3 contains 14 residues. With V trimmed by 10 bases and J by 3 bases, 7 bases remained unmatched. The CDR3 DNA reads TGTGCCAGCCGGACTAGCGGGACTGTCTACGAGCAGTACTTC. Encoded protein: CASRTSGTVYEQYF.

Many counts were recorded for this clonotype. The rearrangement uses TRBV4-1 and TRBJ1-5, with 7 bases matching TRBD1. The CDR3 contains 15 residues. The junction had 5 bases not matched to a gene; V was cut back by 1 base and J by 5 bases. Germline lookup yields CDR1 MGHRA and CDR2 YSYEKL. In DNA, the CDR3 is TGCGCCAGCAGCCAAGCCGGGACAGCGGATCAGCCCCAGCATTTT. Translation gives CASSQAGTADQPQHF.

Regarding this clonotype: A much larger clone is a single base away; this may be a read error. The CDR3 carries no conserved terminal phenylalanine or tryptophan, so it likely arises from a read error. The genes are TRBV4-1 and TRBJ1-2; unclear D gene. Germline V CDR1 and CDR2: MGHRA, YSYEKL. Trimming shortened V by 0 bases and J by 7 bases, and 6 bases separated the two germline ends. CDR3 length equals 12 residues. The CDR3 DNA sequence: TGCGCCAGCAGCCAAGATTTGGCTGGCTACACCCTC. This sequence encodes CASSQDLAGYTL.

This clonotype was counted many times. The V and J genes are TRBV28 and TRBJ2-6, with TRBD2 matching over 7 bases. Germline CDR1 and CDR2: MDHEN and SYDVKM. CDR3 length: 16 amino acids. The V gene end was trimmed by 7 bases and the J gene end by 4 bases; junction bases not matched to a gene: 10. Here the CDR3 DNA reads TGTGCCAGCATTCAGCGGGGACCCCTCGGGGCCAACGTCCTGACTTTC. Translation gives CASIQRGPLGANVLTF.

This clonotype was counted only a few times. The rearrangement joins TRBV7-9 to TRBJ2-7; D gene ambiguous. From germline, CDR1 is SEHNR and CDR2 FQNEAQ (reference sequence). The CDR3 has 14 residues. V dropped 7 bases and J dropped 5 bases, with 18 bases sitting between them. CDR3 residues: CASTGELVINEQYF. The CDR3 DNA sequence: TGTGCCAGCACCGGAGAGCTAGTCATCAACGAGCAGTACTTC.

This clonotype was seen many times. The J gene is TRBJ2-7, the V gene TRBV20-1; 9 bases line up with TRBD1. The CDR3 covers 14 residues. J lost 4 bases, V lost 3 bases, and 7 bases had no gene match. Germline V gene data show CDR1 as DFQATT and CDR2 as SNEGSKA (reference sequence). The CDR3 region is CSASRDRVQYEQYF. The DNA of the CDR3 is TGCAGTGCTAGCCGGGACAGGGTTCAGTACGAGCAGTACTTC.

This clonotype was seen at least ten times. The chain joins TRBV24-1 to TRBJ2-5, with TRBD2 identical over 11 bases. From germline, CDR1 is KGHDR and CDR2 SFDVKD. The CDR3 has 14 amino acids. V lost 5 bases and J lost 2; bases outside the gene matches: 0. CDR3 sequence: CATSVAGGQETQYF. As DNA, the CDR3 is TGTGCCACCAGTGTAGCGGGAGGGCAAGAGACCCAGTACTTC.

There are many counts of this clonotype. The rearrangement uses TRBV7-8 and TRBJ2-7; 11 nucleotides align to TRBD2. This CDR3 contains 14 residues. Germline lookup yields CDR1 SGHVS and CDR2 FQNEAQ. With V trimmed by 3 bases and J by 7 bases, 5 bases remained unmatched. CDR3 in amino acids: CASSFTSGRVEQYF. The CDR3 DNA is TGTGCCAGCAGCTTCACTAGCGGGAGAGTTGAGCAGTACTTC.

With respect to this clonotype: This clone may be a read error of a much larger clone one base away. The chain is built from TRBV6-1 and TRBJ2-1, with 9 positions matching TRBD2. The CDR3 extends over 12 amino acids. CDR1 and CDR2 from the germline V gene are MNHNS and SASEGT. V shed 6 bases, J shed 8 bases, and the junction held 2 bases outside the gene matches. The CDR3 protein is CASRGGRDEQFF. CDR3 DNA: TGTGCCAGCAGAGGCGGGAGGGATGAGCAGTTCTTC.

This clonotype was recorded at least ten times. The chain carries TRBV6-5 and TRBJ1-2, with no clear D. Per germline, CDR1 MNHEY and CDR2 SVGAGI. V lost 0 bases and J lost 2, with 13 bases in between. The CDR3 is 16 residues long. The CDR3 DNA sequence: TGTGCCAGCAGTTACTCACCGGTGGGAACAAACTATGGCTACACCTTC. Translated, it gives CASSYSPVGTNYGYTF.

The chain couples TRBV4-1 to TRBJ1-1, with D unresolved. The V and J ends lost 0 bases and 0 bases respectively, with 5 bases between them. This CDR3 spans 14 amino acids. CDR1 MGHRA and CDR2 YSYEKL come from the germline V gene. CDR3 coding DNA: TGCGCCAGCAGCCAAGATCTCATGAACACTGAAGCTTTCTTT. Its protein product is CASSQDLMNTEAFF.

In this sample, this clonotype turned up many times. V gene TRBV4-1 combines with J gene TRBJ2-2, with 8 bases aligning to TRBD2. Germline V gene sequence: CDR1 MGHRA, CDR2 YSYEKL. J gave up 3 bases and V 4 bases, and 10 bases lay outside the gene matches. CDR3 size: 17 residues. The CDR3 DNA follows: TGCGCCAGCAGCCCGGGGGGGACTCTCCAGCACACCGGGGAGCTGTTTTTT. Translating it yields CASSPGGTLQHTGELFF.

The sample holds many counts of this clonotype. The chain joins TRBV6-1 to TRBJ2-5; D may be TRBD2 (6 bases). The CDR3 runs to 13 residues. The V end lost 4 bases, the J end lost 3 bases, and 9 bases lay between the germline ends. Germline V lookup: CDR1 MNHNS, CDR2 SASEGT. The CDR3 DNA reads TGTGCCAGCAGTGTTCGGACTAAAGAGACCCAGTACTTC. The encoded protein is CASSVRTKETQYF.

This clonotype was found a few times. V is TRBV7-9 and J is TRBJ2-5; 9 positions agree with TRBD1. The CDR3 consists of 16 residues. V was pared by 5 bases and J by 3 bases, with 10 bases of the junction left unmatched. The germline V gene has CDR1 SEHNR and CDR2 FQNEAQ (reference sequence). DNA of the CDR3: TGTGCCAGCAGCAGATACGGGACAGGGATTGAAGAGACCCAGTACTTC. Translated: CASSRYGTGIEETQYF.

V usage is TRBV7-8 and J usage is TRBJ2-5; 8 nucleotides align to TRBD2. Germline V CDR1 and CDR2: SGHVS, FQNEAQ. J gave up 5 bases and V 1 base, and 9 bases lay outside the gene matches. The CDR3 contains 16 residues. The CDR3 nucleotides read TGTGCCAGCAGCTTAGACTTCGGGAGGGAATGGGAGACCCAGTACTTC. Its translation is CASSLDFGREWETQYF.

CDR3 DNA: TGTGCCAGCAGTTCCCTGACCCTGACAGAAGCTTTCTTT. Protein sequence: CASSSLTLTEAFF. The gene calls are TRBV28 and TRBJ1-1; D remains ambiguous. V was shortened by 4 bases and J by 8 bases, with 14 bases between the two germline ends. The CDR3 is 13 amino acids. Germline CDR1 is MDHEN and CDR2 is SYDVKM.

The sample holds many counts of this clonotype. This chain uses TRBV10-3 with TRBJ1-2; TRBD1 is a possible D gene (5 bases). In germline, CDR1 is ENHRY, CDR2 SYGVKD. The length of the CDR3 is 13 residues. V was pared by 2 bases and J by 5 bases, with 9 bases between. The CDR3 region has the DNA TGTGCCATCAGTGAGCCAGGGAAGTATGGCTACACCTTC. It encodes CAISEPGKYGYTF.

The chain employs TRBV5-1 and TRBJ2-7; TRBD1 aligns across 12 bases. Germline-derived CDR1 and CDR2 are SGHRS and YFSETQ. The V segment lost 2 bases and the J segment 0 bases; nucleotides outside the gene matches: 3. This CDR3 region has 16 residues. In DNA form, the CDR3 reads TGCGCCAGCAGCTTCGGGGGACAGGGGGCCTCCTACGAGCAGTACTTC. Its translation is CASSFGGQGASYEQYF.

To note about this clonotype: This may come from a read error, since a much larger clone is one base off. CDR3 amino acids: CASSHPGTYTGELFF. The CDR3 DNA is TGTGCCAGCAGTCACCCCGGGACCTACACCGGGGAGCTGTTTTTT. The J gene is TRBJ2-2, the V gene TRBV5-4; either TRBD1 or TRBD2 may supply D (5 bases each). Trimming took 5 bases from V and 3 from J, leaving 14 bases between them. CDR1 is SGHNT, CDR2 YYREEE, per germline (reference sequence). The CDR3 has 15 amino acids.

Many counts were recorded for this clonotype. The rearrangement joins TRBV28 to TRBJ2-7; 9 nucleotides align to TRBD2. V lost 2 bases to trimming and J lost 4 bases; unmatched junction nucleotides: 15. Per the germline V gene, CDR1 is MDHEN and CDR2 is SYDVKM. The CDR3 totals 18 residues. The CDR3 nucleotides are TGTGCCAGCAGTTTAGGAGGCGGGGCGGGACTAGCCTGGTACGAGCAGTACTTC. It codes for CASSLGGGAGLAWYEQYF.

J is TRBJ2-2 and V is TRBV5-1; 7 bases are a match to TRBD1. The length of the CDR3 is 14 residues. Looked up from germline, CDR1 is SGHRS and CDR2 is YFSETQ. J was trimmed by 3 bases and V by 4 bases; bases with no gene match: 3. CDR3 sequence: CASSGTDYTGELFF. CDR3 nucleotides: TGCGCCAGCAGCGGGACAGATTACACCGGGGAGCTGTTTTTT.

This clonotype occurred many times. This chain connects TRBV10-3 to TRBJ1-2; 12 bases agree with TRBD1. Losses at the gene ends were 4 bases for V and 8 bases for J; bases not matched to a gene: 2. From germline, CDR1 is ENHRY and CDR2 SYGVKD. CDR3 length: 13 amino acids. The CDR3 is CAISGDRGLGYTF. As DNA, the CDR3 is TGTGCCATCAGTGGGGACAGGGGGCTCGGCTACACCTTC.